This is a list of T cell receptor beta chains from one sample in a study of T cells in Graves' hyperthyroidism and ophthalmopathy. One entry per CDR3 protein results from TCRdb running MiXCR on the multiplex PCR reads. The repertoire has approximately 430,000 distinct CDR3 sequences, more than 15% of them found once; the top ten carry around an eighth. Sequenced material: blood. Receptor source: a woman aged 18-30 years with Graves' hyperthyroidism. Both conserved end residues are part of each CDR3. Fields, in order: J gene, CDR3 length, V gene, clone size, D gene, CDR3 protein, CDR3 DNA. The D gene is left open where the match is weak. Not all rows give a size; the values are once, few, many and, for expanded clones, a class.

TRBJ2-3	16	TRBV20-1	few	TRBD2	CSARDTSGRGPDTQYF	TGCAGTGCTAGAGATACTAGCGGGAGAGGCCCAGATACGCAGTATTTT
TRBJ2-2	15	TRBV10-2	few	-	CASSESAQYTGELFF	TGCGCCAGCAGTGAGTCCGCGCAATACACCGGGGAGCTGTTTTTT
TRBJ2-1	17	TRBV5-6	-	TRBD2	CASSWGWTSGRENEQFF	TGTGCCAGCAGCTGGGGCTGGACTAGCGGGAGAGAGAATGAGCAGTTCTTC
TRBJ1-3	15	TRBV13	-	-	CASSLQLGSGNTIYF	TGTGCCAGCAGCCTCCAGTTGGGGTCTGGAAACACCATATATTTT
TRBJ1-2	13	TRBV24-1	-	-	CATSDSGVSGYTF	TGTGCCACCAGTGACTCAGGGGTGAGTGGCTACACCTTC
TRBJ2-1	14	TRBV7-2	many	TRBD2	CASRPGGPYNEQFF	TGTGCCAGCAGACCGGGGGGACCCTACAATGAGCAGTTCTTC
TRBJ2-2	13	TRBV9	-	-	CASSVLVSGELFF	TGTGCCAGCAGCGTATTAGTATCCGGGGAGCTGTTTTTT
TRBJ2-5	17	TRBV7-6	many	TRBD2	CASSSRTSGVPQETQYF	TGTGCCAGCAGCTCCCGTACTAGCGGAGTCCCCCAAGAGACCCAGTACTTC
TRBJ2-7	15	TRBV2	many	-	CASSEALQGIDEQYF	TGTGCCAGCAGTGAAGCTCTACAGGGCATCGACGAGCAGTACTTC
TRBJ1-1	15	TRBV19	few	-	CASSATANMNTEAFF	TGTGCCAGTAGTGCGACAGCCAACATGAACACTGAAGCTTTCTTT
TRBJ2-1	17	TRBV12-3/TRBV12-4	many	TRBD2	CASSPALGLAGDNEQFF	TGTGCCAGCAGCCCCGCCTTAGGACTAGCGGGAGATAATGAGCAGTTCTTC
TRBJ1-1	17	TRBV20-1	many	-	CSARWCTLRPMNTEAFF	TGCAGTGCTAGATGGTGCACCCTCCGCCCCATGAACACTGAAGCTTTCTTT
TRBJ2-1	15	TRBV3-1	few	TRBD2	CASSQGLAGGLVQFF	TGTGCCAGCAGCCAAGGACTAGCGGGAGGATTAGTGCAGTTCTTC
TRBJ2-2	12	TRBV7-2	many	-	CASSRYTGELFF	TGTGCCAGCAGCCGGTACACCGGGGAGCTGTTTTTT
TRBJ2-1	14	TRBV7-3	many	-	CASSSGSSYNEQFF	TGCGCCAGCAGTTCAGGGAGCTCCTACAATGAGCAGTTCTTC
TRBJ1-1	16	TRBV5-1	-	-	CASSSRDMGRGTEAFF	TGCGCCAGCAGCTCCCGGGACATGGGGCGAGGCACTGAAGCTTTCTTT
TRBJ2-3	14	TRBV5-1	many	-	CASSLGTVSDTQYF	TGCGCCAGCAGCTTGGGAACAGTTTCAGATACGCAGTATTTT
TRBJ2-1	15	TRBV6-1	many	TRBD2	CASSERLAGHNEQFF	TGTGCCAGCAGTGAAAGGCTAGCGGGACACAATGAGCAGTTCTTC
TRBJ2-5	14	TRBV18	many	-	CASSPPWAEETQYF	TGTGCCAGCTCACCACCTTGGGCAGAAGAGACCCAGTACTTC
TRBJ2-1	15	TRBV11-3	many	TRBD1	CASSLTGAPRDEQFF	TGTGCCAGCAGCTTGACAGGGGCCCCCAGGGATGAGCAGTTCTTC
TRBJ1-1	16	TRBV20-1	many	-	CSARDQTGGGFTEAFF	TGCAGTGCTAGAGATCAGACTGGTGGAGGATTCACTGAAGCTTTCTTT
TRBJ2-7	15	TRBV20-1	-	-	CSATKTGPSRNEQYF	TGCAGTGCTACAAAGACAGGACCCAGCCGGAACGAGCAGTACTTC
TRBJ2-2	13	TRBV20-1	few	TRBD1	CSAGQGTAGELFF	TGCAGTGCTGGGCAAGGGACAGCCGGGGAGCTGTTTTTT
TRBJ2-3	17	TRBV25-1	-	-	CASSELGATPSTDTQYF	TGTGCCAGCAGTGAATTAGGGGCAACCCCTAGCACAGATACGCAGTATTTT
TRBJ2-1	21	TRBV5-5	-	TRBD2	CASSSRALLLTSGSAYNEQFF	TGTGCCAGCAGCTCTAGGGCTCTTTTGCTGACTAGCGGGAGCGCTTACAATGAGCAGTTCTTC
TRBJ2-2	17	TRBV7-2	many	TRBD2	CASSLLAGGLGTGELFF	TGTGCCAGCAGCCTGCTAGCGGGGGGGCTTGGCACCGGGGAGCTGTTTTTT
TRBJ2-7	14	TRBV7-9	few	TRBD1	CASSHSTGGAEQYF	TGTGCCAGCAGTCACTCGACAGGGGGCGCCGAGCAGTACTTC
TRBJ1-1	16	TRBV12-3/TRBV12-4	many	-	CASSLALDLRDTEAFF	TGTGCCAGCAGTTTAGCGCTAGATTTAAGGGACACTGAAGCTTTCTTT
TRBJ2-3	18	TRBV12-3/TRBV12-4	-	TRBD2	CASSFPGTSGASTDTQYF	TGTGCCAGCAGTTTTCCCGGGACTAGCGGGGCTAGCACAGATACGCAGTATTTT
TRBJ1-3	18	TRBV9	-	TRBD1	CASSPDRGQMNSGNTIYF	TGTGCCAGCAGCCCAGACCGGGGACAGATGAACTCTGGAAACACCATATATTTT
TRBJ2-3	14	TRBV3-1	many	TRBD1	CASSRRQGLDTQYF	TGTGCCAGCAGCCGGCGACAGGGGTTGGATACGCAGTATTTT
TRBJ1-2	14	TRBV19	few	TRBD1	CASSPRDRNNGYTF	TGTGCCAGTAGTCCGCGGGACAGAAATAATGGCTACACCTTC
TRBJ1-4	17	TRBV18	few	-	CASSPLYSGDQPEKLFF	TGTGCCAGCTCACCATTATATTCCGGGGACCAACCCGAAAAACTGTTTTTT
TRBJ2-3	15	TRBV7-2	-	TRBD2	CASSGSGGAWDTQYF	TGTGCCAGCAGCGGTAGCGGGGGGGCTTGGGATACGCAGTATTTT
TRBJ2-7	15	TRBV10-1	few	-	CASSESGQPPYEQYF	TGCGCCAGCAGTGAGTCGGGTCAGCCCCCCTACGAGCAGTACTTC
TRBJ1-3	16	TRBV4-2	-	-	CASSPTQARPGNTIYF	TGTGCCAGCAGCCCAACACAGGCTCGTCCTGGAAACACCATATATTTT
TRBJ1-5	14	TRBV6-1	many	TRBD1	CASRTGGSNQPQHF	TGTGCCAGCCGGACAGGTGGTTCCAATCAGCCCCAGCATTTT
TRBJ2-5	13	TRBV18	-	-	CASSPAAQETQYF	TGTGCCAGCTCTCCGGCAGCCCAAGAGACCCAGTACTTC
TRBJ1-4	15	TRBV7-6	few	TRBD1	CASSSSGTGLEKLFF	TGTGCCAGCAGCTCCTCCGGGACAGGATTGGAAAAACTGTTTTTT
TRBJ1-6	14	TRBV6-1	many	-	CASRVQGYNSPLHF	TGTGCCAGCAGGGTACAGGGTTATAATTCACCCCTCCACTTT
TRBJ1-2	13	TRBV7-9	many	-	CASSPTDHYGYTF	TGTGCCAGCAGCCCGACAGACCACTATGGCTACACCTTC
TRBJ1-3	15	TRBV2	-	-	CASTTVSSSGNTIYF	TGTGCCAGCACAACGGTCTCGAGCTCTGGAAACACCATATATTTT
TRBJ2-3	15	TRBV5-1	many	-	CASSLWQTSTDTQYF	TGCGCCAGCAGCTTGTGGCAGACTAGCACAGATACGCAGTATTTT
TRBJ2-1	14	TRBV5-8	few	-	CASSLVGAANEQFF	TGTGCCAGCAGCTTGGTTGGCGCAGCCAATGAGCAGTTCTTC
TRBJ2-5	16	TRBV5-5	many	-	CASSLAQRVIQETQYF	TGTGCCAGCAGCTTAGCCCAGCGGGTAATCCAAGAGACCCAGTACTTC
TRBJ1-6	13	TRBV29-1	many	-	CSVATGVNSPLHF	TGCAGCGTTGCGACTGGAGTTAATTCACCCCTCCACTTT
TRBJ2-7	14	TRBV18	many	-	CASSFTGLVYEQYF	TGTGCCAGCTCATTCACAGGGCTCGTGTACGAGCAGTACTTC
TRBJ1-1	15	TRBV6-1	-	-	CASSRPPDRATEAFF	TGTGCCAGCAGTCGACCCCCCGATCGAGCCACTGAAGCTTTCTTT
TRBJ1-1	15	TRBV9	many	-	CASSVGSGWNTEAFF	TGTGCCAGCAGCGTAGGCTCGGGTTGGAACACTGAAGCTTTCTTT
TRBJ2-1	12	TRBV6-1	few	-	CASSVGLYEQFF	TGTGCCAGCAGTGTCGGTCTCTATGAGCAGTTCTTC
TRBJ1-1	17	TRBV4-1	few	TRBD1	CASSQLRSGTVNTEAFF	TGCGCCAGCAGCCAACTTAGATCCGGGACAGTGAACACTGAAGCTTTCTTT
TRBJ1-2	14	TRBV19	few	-	CASSAVSGDYGYTF	TGTGCCAGTAGTGCCGTCTCTGGGGACTATGGCTACACCTTC
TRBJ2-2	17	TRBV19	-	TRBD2	CASSVLAGGFGTGELFF	TGTGCCAGTAGTGTCCTAGCGGGAGGGTTTGGCACCGGGGAGCTGTTTTTT
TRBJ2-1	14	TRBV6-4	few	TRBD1	CASSEGQENNEQFF	TGTGCCAGCAGCGAGGGACAGGAGAACAATGAGCAGTTCTTC
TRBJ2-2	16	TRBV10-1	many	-	CASSPDRPSNTGELFF	TGCGCCAGCAGTCCCGACAGACCATCGAACACCGGGGAGCTGTTTTTT